This TCR beta chain came from a study of blood T cell repertoires in COVID-19. Original data processing: Scientists estimated how many nucleated cells there were by amplifying reference gene primers. Generated by immunoSEQ multiplex PCR, the TCRdb table keeps only in-frame clones and is missing some. V, J and clone size are those of that table, while D and trimming were read from the DNA. Of roughly 160,000 clones in the sample, 79% were seen once. The CDR3 contains 15 residues. CDR1 and CDR2 (germline): MDHEN, SYDVKM. Trimming took off 2 bases at V and 5 bases at J, with 13 bases between the two ends.

The sequenced material came from peripheral blood. The TCR sequence derives from a woman aged 55-70 years with COVID-19, enrolled during active disease. V usage is TRBV28 and J usage is TRBJ1-5, with D possibly being TRBD1 (5 bases). CDR3 coding DNA: TGTGCCAGCAGTTTAAGGTCAGGGAGGGATCAGCCCCAGCATTTT. As protein: CASSLRSGRDQPQHF. The full variable domain, in which reference TRBV28 and TRBJ1-5 provide the parts outside the CDR3, is DVKVTQSSRYLVKRTGEKVFLECVQDMDHENMFWYRQDPGLGLRLIYFSYDVKMKEKGDIPEGYSVSREKKERFSLILESASTNQTSMYLCASSLRSGRDQPQHFGDGTRLSIL.